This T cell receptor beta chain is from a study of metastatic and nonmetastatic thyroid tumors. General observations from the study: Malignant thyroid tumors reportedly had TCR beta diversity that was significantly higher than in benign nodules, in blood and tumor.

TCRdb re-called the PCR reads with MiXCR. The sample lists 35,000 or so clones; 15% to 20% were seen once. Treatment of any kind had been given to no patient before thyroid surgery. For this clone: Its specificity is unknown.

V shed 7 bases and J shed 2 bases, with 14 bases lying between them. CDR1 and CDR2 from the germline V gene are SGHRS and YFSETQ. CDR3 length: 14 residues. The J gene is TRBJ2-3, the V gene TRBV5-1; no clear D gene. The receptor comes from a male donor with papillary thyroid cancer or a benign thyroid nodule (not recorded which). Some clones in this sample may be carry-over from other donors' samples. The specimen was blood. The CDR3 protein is CASSLRSSTDTQYF. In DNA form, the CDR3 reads TGCGCCAGCTCGTTGCGGAGCTCCACAGATACGCAGTATTTT.